One T cell receptor beta chain is described in this entry. Antigen: not known. These data come from a study of cytomegalovirus exposure and HLA in healthy donors. Study results and limitations: Later analysis suggested links between common viral pathogens and several top significant clusters. In a later analysis, CMV-associated beta chains were mostly HLA-associated, it appeared. Accurate prediction of HLA-A and HLA-B alleles (for most subjects) was reportedly achieved from TCR beta sequences.

Both 60 Vbeta primers and 13 Jbeta primers went into the PCR. Some clones are missing from TCRdb's copy, which holds only in-frame ones; the method was immunoSEQ multiplex PCR. Of more than 95,000 clones in the sample, roughly 80% are singletons; the top ten hold 6.9%. This receptor was obtained from a man under 40 in good health and CMV-seropositive. Sequenced material: PBMCs.

CDR3 coding DNA: TGTGCCAGCAGTTCTCGGCAGGGTCGAAGCGAGCAGTACTTC. The encoded protein is CASSSRQGRSEQYF. V is TRBV6-6 and J is TRBJ2-7; perhaps TRBD1 as D (5 bases). CDR3 length: 14 residues. From germline, CDR1 is MNHNY and CDR2 SVGAGI (reference sequence). Trimming removed 4 bases from V and 6 bases from J, with 16 bases in between.